This TCR beta chain appears in the sequencing data of a study of blood T cells in healthy people across ages. Primed by a sample-barcoded 5' primer and a J-beta primer mix, a second PCR proceeded for 7 to 11 cycles. MiXCR, run by TCRdb on the 5' RACE reads, gives a single entry per CDR3 protein. Of some 1.6 million distinct CDR3 sequences in the sample, about 35% were seen once. CDR1 MNHNS and CDR2 SASEGT come from the germline V gene. The CDR3 runs to 17 residues. Trimming shortened V by 5 bases and J by 3 bases, and 19 bases separated the two germline ends. The receptor comes from a woman in her twenties or thirties in good health. The chain uses TRBV6-1 and TRBJ2-2; possible D gene TRBD2, 5 bases. The sample taken for sequencing was blood. This CDR3 reads CASSLTSSRRDTGELFF. In nucleotides, the CDR3 is TGTGCCAGCAGTCTCACTAGTTCCCGAAGAGACACCGGGGAGCTGTTTTTT.